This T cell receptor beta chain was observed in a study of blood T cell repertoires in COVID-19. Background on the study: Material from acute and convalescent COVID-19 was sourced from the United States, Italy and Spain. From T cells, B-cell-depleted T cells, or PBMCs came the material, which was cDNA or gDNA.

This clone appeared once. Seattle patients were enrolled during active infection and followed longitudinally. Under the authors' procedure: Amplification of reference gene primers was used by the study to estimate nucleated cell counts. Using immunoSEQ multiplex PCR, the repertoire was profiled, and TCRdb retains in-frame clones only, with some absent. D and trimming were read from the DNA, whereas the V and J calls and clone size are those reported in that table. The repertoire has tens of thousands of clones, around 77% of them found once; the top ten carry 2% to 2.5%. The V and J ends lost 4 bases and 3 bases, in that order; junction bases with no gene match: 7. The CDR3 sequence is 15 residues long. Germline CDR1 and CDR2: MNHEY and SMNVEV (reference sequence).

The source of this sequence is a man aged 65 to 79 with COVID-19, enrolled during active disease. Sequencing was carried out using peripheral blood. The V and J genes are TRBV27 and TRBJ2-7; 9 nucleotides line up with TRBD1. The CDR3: CASSSADRGFYEQYF. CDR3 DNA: TGTGCCAGCAGTTCCGCGGACAGGGGATTCTACGAGCAGTACTTC.